In this sample, the clone carrying this T cell receptor beta chain turned up once. What it binds is not known. The sample comes from a study of T cell responses to AZD1222 COVID-19 vaccine. Study-wide results and caveats: Only after the peak T cell response were repertoires sampled. Across the whole spike, CD4 TCRs peaked at regions 160-218 and 743-854.

Libraries were prepared by immunoSEQ multiplex PCR; TCRdb keeps only in-frame clonotypes and omits some of them. The sample has more than 70,000 clones, around nine tenths seen once. The CDR3 sequence is 12 residues long. The germline V and J ends were trimmed by 3 bases and 10 bases, with 10 bases remaining between them. Germline V gene lookup returns CDR1 LNHDA and CDR2 SQIVND (reference sequence). This sequence was found in an adult in good health. Source: peripheral blood, taken on day 0 of AZD1222 vaccination. V is TRBV19 and J is TRBJ1-5; unclear D gene. The CDR3 loop is CASSMPISPQHF. CDR3 DNA sequence: TGTGCCAGTAGTATGCCAATCAGCCCCCAGCATTTT.